Listed below are T cell receptor beta chains from one sample, sequenced in a study of blood T cells in healthy people across ages. TCRdb analysed the 5' RACE reads with MiXCR anew, one entry per CDR3 protein. The data contain around 500,000 distinct CDR3 sequences, roughly a quarter of them singletons. This sample also belongs to another study, concerning T cells of mothers and their children.

The sequencing sample was made of blood. Receptors were obtained from a boy younger than 10 in good health. Each CDR3 is given without its conserved first and last residue. D genes are given only for firm matches.

j_call: TRBJ1-2; d_call: TRBD1; v_call: TRBV6-4; cdr3_aa: ASRPGTGGAANYGYT
j_call: TRBJ2-2; d_call: TRBD2; v_call: TRBV4-3; cdr3_aa: ASSHAFIAGANTGELF
j_call: TRBJ1-2; d_call: .; v_call: TRBV6-5; cdr3_aa: ASSARRGGGYT
j_call: TRBJ1-2; d_call: .; v_call: TRBV2; cdr3_aa: ASNFNGQDTGYT
j_call: TRBJ2-5; d_call: .; v_call: TRBV7-9; cdr3_aa: VSSPEGQTQY
j_call: TRBJ2-7; d_call: .; v_call: TRBV6-1; cdr3_aa: ASSPSPSGFGYYEQY
j_call: TRBJ1-4; d_call: .; v_call: TRBV11-2; cdr3_aa: ASSPAGALTNEKLF
j_call: TRBJ2-2; d_call: .; v_call: TRBV12-3/TRBV12-4; cdr3_aa: ASRPGLNTGELF
j_call: TRBJ1-1; d_call: .; v_call: TRBV25-1; cdr3_aa: ASSPPGGPAYTEAF
j_call: TRBJ2-7; d_call: TRBD1; v_call: TRBV7-9; cdr3_aa: ASSSDTGQVVPSYEQY
j_call: TRBJ1-2; d_call: .; v_call: TRBV7-9; cdr3_aa: ASSSRQSIYGYT
j_call: TRBJ1-6; d_call: .; v_call: TRBV30; cdr3_aa: AWSVLWPGAYNSPLH
j_call: TRBJ1-2; d_call: .; v_call: TRBV20-1; cdr3_aa: SAPRLYGYT
j_call: .; d_call: .; v_call: TRBV5-1; cdr3_aa: ASSKGDGPHEQF
j_call: TRBJ2-1; d_call: TRBD2; v_call: TRBV6-2/TRBV6-3; cdr3_aa: ASRPLAGSYNEQF
j_call: TRBJ2-1; d_call: TRBD1; v_call: TRBV25-1; cdr3_aa: ASSATDRPPYNEQF
j_call: TRBJ2-3; d_call: .; v_call: TRBV27; cdr3_aa: ATNSGGSYTDTQY
j_call: TRBJ2-5; d_call: TRBD2; v_call: TRBV5-1; cdr3_aa: ASSLGTSGGQETQY
j_call: TRBJ2-7; d_call: TRBD2; v_call: TRBV20-1; cdr3_aa: SAINPSGYEQY
j_call: TRBJ2-2; d_call: .; v_call: TRBV6-1; cdr3_aa: ASSYDGVGGELF
j_call: TRBJ2-5; d_call: .; v_call: TRBV28; cdr3_aa: ASSQGGGGPGQETQY
j_call: TRBJ1-6; d_call: .; v_call: TRBV6-1; cdr3_aa: ASSDPGGQSPLH